This T cell receptor beta chain was sequenced for a study of blood T cell repertoires in COVID-19. Study context: The samples span acute and convalescent COVID-19 from the United States, Italy and Spain. PBMCs, B-cell-depleted T cells, or T cells provided the cDNA or gDNA that made up the material.

With V trimmed by 6 bases and J by 4 bases, 2 bases remained unmatched. The CDR3 is 13 residues long. The germline CDR1 and CDR2 sequences are LGHNA and YNFKEQ. As originally analysed: Amplification of reference gene primers was used by the study to estimate nucleated cell counts. Assay used: immunoSEQ multiplex PCR; TCRdb lists only in-frame clones, some missing. V and J calls and clone size come straight from that table; D and trimming were deduced from the DNA. The sample contains 120,000 to 150,000 clones, around 80% of which appear only once. The sequence was obtained from a man in his fifties or sixties with acute or convalescent COVID-19. The sequenced material came from peripheral blood. The V call is TRBV4-2, the J call TRBJ2-5; 10 bases agree with TRBD1. The CDR3 here is CASSRDRGETQYF. CDR3 bases: TGTGCCAGCAGTCGGGACAGGGGAGAGACCCAGTACTTC.